The 14 T cell receptor beta chains given below trace back to one sample, sequenced in a study of shared clonotypes between healthy human individuals. The repertoire was sequenced with immunoSEQ multiplex PCR; TCRdb's copy has only in-frame clones and lacks some. The sample lists roughly 1.4 million clones; about 98.5% were seen once. Input material: naive CD4+ T cells sorted from blood. Subset noted: CD45RA+ positively selected. These receptors came from a man younger than 45 in good health.

This sequence joins TRBV2 and TRBJ2-1, with D unresolved. There are 11 residues in the CDR3. CDR1 SNHLY and CDR2 FYNNEI come from the germline V gene. V lost 6 bases and J 8 bases, leaving 8 bases between the germline ends. CDR3: CASRVVDEQFF. As DNA, the CDR3 is TGTGCCAGCAGGGTAGTCGATGAGCAGTTCTTC.

V and J are TRBV19 and TRBJ2-7; 7 bases agree with TRBD2. Germline CDR1 is LNHDA and CDR2 is SQIVND (reference sequence). The CDR3 extends over 15 amino acids. V was pared by 7 bases and J by 3 bases, with 12 bases of the junction left unmatched. The CDR3 DNA follows: TGTGCCAGTAAGTCCCGGGCGGGGGAAGGCTACGAGCAGTACTTC. Its translation is CASKSRAGEGYEQYF.

The rearrangement uses TRBV5-4 and TRBJ2-7; TRBD1 might be the D (6 bases). The CDR3 is 14 amino acids. Per germline, CDR1 SGHNT and CDR2 YYREEE (reference sequence). Trimming shortened V by 4 bases and J by 6 bases, and 17 bases separated the two germline ends. The CDR3 spells CASSKDRQEGEQYF. The CDR3 DNA reads as TGTGCCAGCAGCAAGGATAGACAGGAAGGCGAGCAGTACTTC.

The chain recombines TRBV29-1 with TRBJ2-6; D call uncertain. Germline CDR1 is SQVTM and CDR2 is ANQGSEA. This CDR3 has 12 residues. V lost 5 bases and J lost 0, with 2 bases in between. CDR3 region: CSVTSGANVLTF. The CDR3 nucleotides read TGCAGCGTTACCTCTGGGGCCAACGTCCTGACTTTC.

The V and J genes are TRBV27 and TRBJ2-1; 8 nucleotides agree with TRBD2. V was clipped by 6 bases and J by 6 bases; unmatched bases: 10. Germline assignment: CDR1 MNHEY and CDR2 SMNVEV (reference sequence). This CDR3 is 15 amino acids long. CDR3 loop: CASRPNRAGANEQFF. In nucleotides, the CDR3 is TGTGCCAGCAGACCCAACAGAGCGGGGGCCAATGAGCAGTTCTTC.

As regards this clone: Within the sample, other DNA sequences also encode this same CDR3. The V gene is TRBV9, the J gene TRBJ2-1; TRBD2 matches 8 bases. V lost 2 bases, J lost 2 bases, and 3 bases stayed unmatched. Germline values: CDR1 SGDLS, CDR2 YYNGEE. CDR3 length: 15 residues. CDR3 region: CASSVDSGTYNEQFF. The CDR3 nucleotides are TGTGCCAGCAGCGTTGATAGCGGGACCTACAATGAGCAGTTCTTC.

This chain joins TRBV2 and TRBJ2-7; no reliable D call. The CDR3 runs to 14 residues. Trimming took 7 bases from V and 2 from J, leaving 15 bases between them. Germline assignment: CDR1 SNHLY and CDR2 FYNNEI. As DNA, the CDR3 is TGTGCCAGCACCCAGCCGGGCCTCCCCTACGAGCAGTACTTC. This sequence encodes CASTQPGLPYEQYF.

The CDR3 coding sequence is TGCGCCACCGGCGGGACGTTCCAAGAGACCCAGTACTTC. It specifies CATGGTFQETQYF. The gene calls are TRBV5-1 and TRBJ2-5, with D possibly matching TRBD2 (6 bases). The V end lost 9 bases, the J end lost 1 base, and 13 bases lay between the germline ends. Germline assignment: CDR1 SGHRS and CDR2 YFSETQ. The CDR3 loop spans 13 amino acids.

This sequence joins TRBV27 and TRBJ2-3, with no clear D. Germline assignment: CDR1 MNHEY and CDR2 SMNVEV (reference sequence). The CDR3 extends over 14 amino acids. Trimming took 2 bases from V and 0 from J, leaving 6 bases between them. This CDR3 is CASSLEASTDTQYF. The CDR3 nucleotides read TGTGCCAGCAGTTTAGAGGCTAGCACAGATACGCAGTATTTT.

This chain joins TRBV20-1 and TRBJ1-1, with D uncertain. Per the germline V gene, CDR1 is DFQATT and CDR2 is SNEGSKA (reference sequence). The length of the CDR3 is 10 residues. CDR3 protein: CNTRSSQAFF. The CDR3 bases are TGCAACACCCGGTCATCCCAAGCTTTCTTT.

The rearrangement joins TRBV9 to TRBJ2-3; D might be TRBD2 (5 bases). Germline V gene data show CDR1 as SGDLS and CDR2 as YYNGEE. Trimming cost V 0 bases and J 11 bases, with 19 bases left between them. CDR3 size: 15 residues. In DNA, the CDR3 is TGTGCCAGCAGCGTAGAATGGAGCGGATCAGGTGGGCAGTATTTT. Translating it yields CASSVEWSGSGGQYF.

The chain uses TRBV25-1 and TRBJ2-7; 7 bases are shared with TRBD1. Germline values: CDR1 MGHDK, CDR2 SYGVNS. The V segment lost 3 bases and the J segment 3 bases; nucleotides outside the gene matches: 5. This CDR3 comprises 14 residues. The CDR3 sequence is CASSETGIIYEQYF. The DNA of the CDR3 is TGTGCCAGCAGTGAGACAGGGATAATCTACGAGCAGTACTTC.

This chain links TRBV30 with TRBJ1-1; 10 nucleotides line up with TRBD1. Per the germline V gene, CDR1 is GTSNPN and CDR2 is SVGIG (reference sequence). The CDR3 sequence is 13 residues long. The V and J ends lost 1 base and 11 bases, in that order; junction bases with no gene match: 7. The CDR3 sequence is CAWSEIRQGAAFF. The CDR3, as DNA: TGTGCCTGGAGTGAAATTCGACAGGGGGCTGCTTTCTTT. The full variable domain, in which reference TRBV30 and TRBJ1-1 provide the parts outside the CDR3, is SQTIHQWPATLVQPVGSPLSLECTVEGTSNPNLYWYRQAAGRGLQLLFYSVGIGQISSEVPQNLSASRPQDRQFILSSKKLLLSDSGFYLCAWSEIRQGAAFFGQGTRLTVV.

The chain couples TRBV7-2 to TRBJ2-5; 8 bases fit TRBD1. The germline CDR1 and CDR2 sequences are SGHTA and FQGNSA. The trim removed 5 bases at V and 5 bases at J, leaving 16 bases unmatched. This CDR3 comprises 17 residues. In nucleotides, the CDR3 is TGTGCCAGCAGCCGAGATAGAGACAGGGGACCGAGGGAGACCCAGTACTTC. Translated: CASSRDRDRGPRETQYF. Based on the CDR3 plus reference TRBV7-2 and TRBJ2-5, the full variable domain is GAGVSQSPSNKVTEKGKDVELRCDPISGHTALYWYRQSLGQGLEFLIYFQGNSAPDKSGLPSDRFSAERTGGSVSTLTIQRTQQEDSAVYLCASSRDRDRGPRETQYFGPGTRLLVL.